These 28 T cell receptor beta chains were all obtained from the same sample, sequenced in a study of Ad26.COV2.S vaccination and SARS-CoV-2 variants. The treatment was: about 20 received Ad26.COV2.S at low or high dose, single or two shots; about 5 received placebo; per-sample allocation not given. Sampling was done on day 63 after the first vaccine or placebo injection. The repertoire was sequenced with immunoSEQ multiplex PCR; TCRdb's copy has only in-frame clones and lacks some. The sample yields about 440,000 clones, about 90% seen once. The source was peripheral blood, collected in a trial of Ad26.COV2.S vaccine versus placebo. Receptors originate from a person aged 18-65 years who received the Ad26.COV2.S COVID-19 vaccine or a placebo.

The rearrangement joins TRBV20-1 to TRBJ2-3; tentatively, D is TRBD2 (5 bases). Trimming cost V 3 bases and J 0 bases, with 7 bases left between them. CDR1 and CDR2 (germline): DFQATT, SNEGSKA (reference sequence). The CDR3 contains 13 residues. The CDR3 region is CSASPGSTDTQYF. CDR3 nucleotide sequence: TGCAGTGCTAGTCCGGGGAGCACAGATACGCAGTATTTT.

V usage is TRBV5-1 and J usage is TRBJ1-4, with D hard to call. The CDR3 loop spans 14 amino acids. CDR1 and CDR2 (germline): SGHRS, YFSETQ. The ends were cut back, 1 base at V and 3 bases at J, with 7 bases in the middle. The CDR3 bases are TGCGCCAGCAGCTTGATGGGCTCTAATGAAAAACTGTTTTTT. Protein sequence: CASSLMGSNEKLFF.

This chain joins TRBV28 and TRBJ2-7, with D perhaps assigned TRBD1 or TRBD2 (5 bases each). V lost 6 bases to trimming and J lost 1 base, with 10 bases between them. The CDR3 runs 13 residues. Per the germline V gene, CDR1 is MDHEN and CDR2 is SYDVKM. The DNA of the CDR3 is TGTGCCAGCAGCACGGGACGGTCCTACGAGCAGTACTTC. Its protein is CASSTGRSYEQYF.

The chain links TRBV6-6 to TRBJ2-7; D is unclear. This CDR3 contains 16 residues. V was pared by 0 bases and J by 5 bases, with 17 bases between. Germline V gene sequence: CDR1 MNHNY, CDR2 SVGAGI (reference sequence). The CDR3 DNA is TGTGCCAGCAGTTACTCGTTCAGTCGAACCAAGGACGAGCAGTACTTC. It translates to CASSYSFSRTKDEQYF.

V and J are TRBV7-2 and TRBJ2-1; maybe TRBD2 (5 bases). The CDR3 has 17 residues. Germline CDR1 and CDR2: SGHTA and FQGNSA. Trimming pared 2 bases from V and 1 base from J, leaving 15 bases between. The CDR3 coding sequence is TGTGCCAGCAGCTTAAGGGTGGGAGCCTATTCCTACAATGAGCAGTTCTTC. Translated, it gives CASSLRVGAYSYNEQFF.

The rearrangement links TRBV28 to TRBJ2-7; 7 bases match TRBD1. Per the germline V gene, CDR1 is MDHEN and CDR2 is SYDVKM. This CDR3 contains 14 residues. V shed 6 bases and J 7 bases; nucleotides not matched to a gene: 12. In nucleotides, the CDR3 is TGTGCCAGCAGCGGCGGACAGGACCTTGGGGAGCAGTACTTC. It translates to CASSGGQDLGEQYF.

This clone occurred a few times. The J gene is TRBJ1-3, the V gene TRBV7-9; D possibly corresponds to TRBD1 (5 bases). The CDR3 length is 16 residues. Trimming took off 5 bases at V and 0 bases at J, with 14 bases between the two ends. The germline V gene encodes CDR1 SEHNR and CDR2 FQNEAQ (reference sequence). Here the CDR3 reads CASSLQGQSSGNTIYF. DNA of the CDR3: TGTGCCAGCAGCCTCCAGGGCCAGAGCTCTGGAAACACCATATATTTT.

This rearrangement joins TRBV7-8 to TRBJ2-1, with TRBD2 identical over 9 bases. The J segment lost 5 bases and the V segment lost 5 bases, leaving 10 bases of the junction unmatched. This CDR3 spans 16 amino acids. Germline lookup yields CDR1 SGHVS and CDR2 FQNEAQ. The CDR3 region has the DNA TGTGCCAGCAGCCCCCGATTGGGACTAGCCCACAATGAGCAGTTCTTC. Protein product: CASSPRLGLAHNEQFF. Full variable domain (outside the CDR3, taken from reference TRBV7-8 and TRBJ2-1): GAGVSQSPRYKVAKRGQDVALRCDPISGHVSLFWYQQALGQGPEFLTYFQNEAQLDKSGLPSDRFFAERPEGSVSTLKIQRTQQEDSAVYLCASSPRLGLAHNEQFFGPGTRLTVL.

This chain links TRBV19 with TRBJ2-3; D uncertain. This CDR3 has 16 amino acids. CDR1 LNHDA and CDR2 SQIVND come from the germline V gene (reference sequence). Between the trimmed V and J ends, which lost 0 bases and 6 bases, there was a span of 16 bases. The CDR3, as DNA: TGTGCCAGTAGTATAGACCGGACCAGTAATCCCGATACGCAGTATTTT. Protein: CASSIDRTSNPDTQYF.

The chain carries TRBV28 and TRBJ2-6; possible D gene TRBD2, 7 bases. Deletions cut 3 bases from V and 4 bases from J, with 13 bases between. The CDR3 runs 16 residues. Germline CDR1 MDHEN, CDR2 SYDVKM. CDR3 amino acids: CASSLWGGSGANVLTF. The CDR3, as DNA: TGTGCCAGCAGTTTGTGGGGGGGCTCAGGGGCCAACGTCCTGACTTTC.

Comment on this clone: The sample carries other DNA sequences with the same CDR3. J is TRBJ2-5 and V is TRBV10-3; 10 bases align to TRBD1. The CDR3 sequence is 15 residues long. Germline values: CDR1 ENHRY, CDR2 SYGVKD. The V gene end was trimmed by 0 bases and the J gene end by 3 bases; junction bases not matched to a gene: 1. The CDR3 reads CAISESGTGEETQYF. CDR3 nucleotides: TGTGCCATCAGTGAGTCAGGGACAGGGGAAGAGACCCAGTACTTC.

V is TRBV4-2 and J is TRBJ2-1; D may be TRBD2 (6 bases). Germline CDR1 and CDR2: LGHNA and YNFKEQ. This CDR3 spans 15 amino acids. V was clipped by 1 base and J by 9 bases, with 16 bases between them. The CDR3 sequence is CASSQVVGREGEQFF. CDR3 DNA sequence: TGTGCCAGCAGCCAAGTAGTGGGGCGGGAAGGTGAGCAGTTCTTC.

This chain connects TRBV7-9 to TRBJ1-2; no definite D call. Trimming took off 5 bases at V and 8 bases at J, with 12 bases between the two ends. This CDR3 has 12 amino acids. CDR1 is SEHNR, CDR2 FQNEAQ, per germline (reference sequence). This CDR3 reads CASSHSTTGYTF. CDR3 nucleotide sequence: TGTGCCAGCAGCCACTCGACAACCGGCTACACCTTC.

The chain links TRBV29-1 to TRBJ2-1; D unresolved. CDR3 length equals 16 residues. Germline CDR1 reads SQVTM; CDR2 reads ANQGSEA. With 3 bases removed from V and 0 bases from J, the gap between germline ends came to 15 bases. The CDR3: CSVDGVGSSSYNEQFF. CDR3 nucleotide sequence: TGCAGCGTTGATGGGGTGGGCTCGAGCTCCTACAATGAGCAGTTCTTC.

This chain uses TRBV14 with TRBJ1-4; tentatively, D is TRBD1 (6 bases). The CDR3 extends over 15 amino acids. The germline V and J ends were trimmed by 5 bases and 5 bases, with 15 bases remaining between them. Germline lookup yields CDR1 SGHDN and CDR2 FVKESK. DNA for the CDR3: TGTGCCAGCAGCACCCGACAGGCGGGGAATGAAAAACTGTTTTTT. This sequence encodes CASSTRQAGNEKLFF.

The chain couples TRBV7-2 to TRBJ2-5; D not certain. Germline CDR1 and CDR2: SGHTA and FQGNSA. V lost 0 bases and J lost 2, with 7 bases in between. The CDR3 covers 14 residues. CDR3 DNA: TGTGCCAGCAGCTTAGCGGCGACACAAGAGACCCAGTACTTC. Residues: CASSLAATQETQYF.

The V and J genes are TRBV2 and TRBJ2-1; D is possibly TRBD1 or TRBD2 (6 bases each). Germline lookup yields CDR1 SNHLY and CDR2 FYNNEI. The CDR3 runs to 14 residues. V lost 6 bases and J lost 5, with 14 bases in between. CDR3 region: CASRARGQHNEQFF. The CDR3 DNA is TGTGCCAGCAGGGCCCGGGGGCAACACAATGAGCAGTTCTTC.

V is TRBV6-4 and J is TRBJ2-2, with D hard to call. The germline CDR1 and CDR2 sequences are MRHNA and SNTAGT. The CDR3 is made up of 14 amino acids. Trimming pared 4 bases from V and 4 bases from J, leaving 10 bases between. The CDR3 loop reads CASSATPGTGELFF. In DNA, the CDR3 is TGTGCCAGCAGTGCAACCCCGGGCACCGGGGAGCTGTTTTTT.

The rearrangement joins TRBV2 to TRBJ2-5, with D tentatively TRBD2 (5 bases). The CDR3 is 13 residues long. Germline CDR1 and CDR2: SNHLY and FYNNEI. Trimming shortened V by 4 bases and J by 4 bases, and 10 bases separated the two germline ends. As DNA, the CDR3 is TGTGCCAGCAGTGGACCGAGGGTAGAGACCCAGTACTTC. Residues: CASSGPRVETQYF.

The V and J genes are TRBV9 and TRBJ2-1; D is perhaps TRBD2 (6 bases). With 3 bases removed from V and 10 bases from J, the gap between germline ends came to 8 bases. This CDR3 spans 11 amino acids. Germline assignment: CDR1 SGDLS and CDR2 YYNGEE. DNA for the CDR3: TGTGCCAGCAGCGACCTAGCGGAGCAGTTCTTC. It encodes CASSDLAEQFF.

This clone has just one count. CDR3 in DNA: TGTGCCAGCAGCTTCGGCTCCGGACAGGGTAGTGAGACCCAGTACTTC. Protein product: CASSFGSGQGSETQYF. The chain carries TRBV7-2 and TRBJ2-5, with 8 bases fitting TRBD1. Looked up from germline, CDR1 is SGHTA and CDR2 is FQGNSA. The trim removed 3 bases at V and 5 bases at J, leaving 11 bases unmatched. The CDR3 consists of 16 residues.

Worth noting for this clone: The germline gene is not matched at one end of the junction; a read error may be the cause. V usage is TRBV4-3 and J usage is TRBJ2-2; TRBD2 matches at 8 bases. Germline assignment: CDR1 LGHNA and CDR2 YSLEER. The CDR3 has 16 residues. The CDR3 nucleotides are TGCACCAGCAGCCAAGAGACCCAGCGGGAGAGGGCGGAGCTGTTTTTT. Translating gives CTSSQETQRERAELFF.

There are a few counts of this clone. The chain is built from TRBV7-8 and TRBJ1-5; D gene ambiguous. The germline V gene encodes CDR1 SGHVS and CDR2 FQNEAQ. This CDR3 contains 13 residues. V lost 4 bases, J lost 9 bases, and 13 bases lay in between. The CDR3 DNA sequence: TGTGCCAGCAGCTCGACGGACGGTAGGCCCCAGCATTTT. This sequence encodes CASSSTDGRPQHF.

This clone is a singleton in its sample. Germline is not matched at one junction end, which may reflect a read error. This sequence joins TRBV12-5 and TRBJ2-1, with TRBD2 matching over 7 bases. CDR3 length equals 16 residues. Germline CDR1 and CDR2: LGHNT and FRNRAP. CDR3: CASGLASGASFNEQFF. The CDR3 nucleotides are TGTGCTAGTGGTTTGGCTAGCGGCGCTTCCTTCAATGAGCAGTTCTTC. Based on the CDR3 plus reference TRBV12-5 and TRBJ2-1, the full variable domain is DARVTQTPRHKVTEMGQEVTMRCQPILGHNTVFWYRQTMMQGLELLAYFRNRAPLDDSGMPKDRFSAEMPDATLATLKIQPSEPRDSAVYFCASGLASGASFNEQFFGPGTRLTVL.

The chain employs TRBV10-3 and TRBJ1-3; the D is unclear. CDR3 length: 14 amino acids. Germline CDR1 and CDR2: ENHRY and SYGVKD. The V end lost 6 bases, the J end lost 3 bases, and 12 bases lay between the germline ends. CDR3 DNA: TGTGCCATCAGCACACCCTCTAATGGAAACACCATATATTTT. Its translation: CAISTPSNGNTIYF.

The V call is TRBV7-9, the J call TRBJ2-5; no clear D. The V gene lost 5 bases and the J gene lost 5 bases, with 9 bases spanning the gap. CDR1 is SEHNR and CDR2 is FQNEAQ in the germline V gene (reference sequence). This CDR3 spans 12 amino acids. CDR3 amino acids: CASSRGTETQYF. DNA of the CDR3: TGTGCCAGCAGCCGCGGCACGGAGACCCAGTACTTC.

Comment on this clone: The sample has other DNA sequences that encode this CDR3 too. The chain recombines TRBV27 with TRBJ2-7; D remains ambiguous. The CDR3 spans 13 residues. The V and J ends lost 3 bases and 0 bases respectively, with 6 bases between them. Germline V gene sequence: CDR1 MNHEY, CDR2 SMNVEV (reference sequence). The CDR3 sequence is CASSFGPSYEQYF. DNA of the CDR3: TGTGCCAGCAGTTTTGGGCCCTCCTACGAGCAGTACTTC.

The chain combines TRBV20-1 with TRBJ1-5, with D tentatively TRBD1 (5 bases). Germline V gene data show CDR1 as DFQATT and CDR2 as SNEGSKA (reference sequence). The CDR3 has 11 amino acids. The V end was cut by 6 bases, the J end by 7 bases, with 10 bases between. The CDR3 sequence is CSAAEGQPQHF. CDR3 DNA: TGCAGTGCCGCGGAGGGGCAGCCCCAGCATTTT.